These T cell receptor beta chains were read from a single sample in a study of immune evolution from preneoplasia to lung adenocarcinoma. Generated by immunoSEQ multiplex PCR, the TCRdb table keeps only in-frame clones and is missing some. The top ten clones hold 6.5% to 8.5% of a sample with some 4,200 clones, around 77% of them seen once. Input material: FFPE lung adenocarcinoma in situ tissue. Receptors originate from a person aged 60-79 years with lung adenocarcinoma. Each CDR3 is given with its conserved first and last residue. The D gene is left open where the match is weak. Rows may omit the clone size; those that give it use once, few, many or a size class.

abundance	v_gene	d_gene	j_gene	CDR3nt	CDR3aa
NA	TRBV25-1	NA	TRBJ1-4	TGTGCCAGCAGTGTCGACGGGGGTGAAAAACTGTTTTTT	CASSVDGGEKLFF
few	TRBV27	TRBD1	TRBJ2-7	TGTGCCAGCAGTCCAGGGACAGGTGGGGACTCCTACGAGCAGTACTTC	CASSPGTGGDSYEQYF
once	TRBV27	NA	TRBJ2-2	TGTGCCAGCCGGCTCGGTATGGGCACCGGGGAGCTGTTTTTT	CASRLGMGTGELFF
NA	TRBV4-3	NA	TRBJ1-3	TGCGCCAGCAGCCAAGATGTTCAGGGGTCGGGAAACACCATATATTTT	CASSQDVQGSGNTIYF
NA	TRBV5-1	TRBD2	TRBJ2-1	TGCGCCAGCAGCTTATCCGGAGCGGGGGGGCCGAATGAGCAGTTCTTC	CASSLSGAGGPNEQFF
NA	TRBV2	NA	TRBJ1-5	TGTGCCAGCAGATTGGGGCAAAATAATCAGCCCCAGCATTTT	CASRLGQNNQPQHF
NA	TRBV6-9	TRBD1	TRBJ2-2	TGTGCCCCAGGGGGTAGGGCCCACACCGGGGAGCTGTTTTTT	CAPGGRAHTGELFF
NA	TRBV4-2	NA	TRBJ2-3	TGTGCCAGCAGCCAACGGTACGATACGCAGTATTTT	CASSQRYDTQYF
NA	TRBV20-1	TRBD1	TRBJ1-2	TGCCAGACAGGGGACAACTATGGCTACACCTTC	CQTGDNYGYTF
NA	TRBV12-5	NA	TRBJ2-2	TGTGCTAGTGGCCAGCCCCAGTGGACCGGGGAGCTGTTTTTT	CASGQPQWTGELFF
NA	TRBV5-1	NA	TRBJ2-7	TGCGCCAGCGGGGCTTTAGGGAAGGGGACCTACGAGCAGTACTTC	CASGALGKGTYEQYF
NA	TRBV7-2	NA	TRBJ1-2	TGTGCCAGCAGCTTAGCGGGTGGAGAGAACTATGGCTACACCTTC	CASSLAGGENYGYTF
few	TRBV6-4	TRBD2	TRBJ2-2	TGTGCCAGCAGTGTCGGGACTAGCGGGGGCACCGGGGAGCTGTTTTTT	CASSVGTSGGTGELFF
NA	TRBV4-3	TRBD1	TRBJ2-7	TGCGCCAGCAGCCAAGATCCACAGGGGACCTACGAGCAGTACTTC	CASSQDPQGTYEQYF
few	TRBV9	NA	TRBJ1-4	TGTGCCAGCAGCATAGGGGGGCACTCTAATGAAAAACTGTTTTTT	CASSIGGHSNEKLFF
few	TRBV15	NA	TRBJ2-1	TGTGCCACCAGCAGAGGACCGGGACCCATAGACGATGAGCAGTTCTTC	CATSRGPGPIDDEQFF
NA	TRBV6-5	TRBD2	TRBJ2-7	TGTGCCAGCAGTAAAGCGGGGGGACCCTACGAGCAGTACTTC	CASSKAGGPYEQYF
NA	TRBV12-5	TRBD1	TRBJ1-1	TGTGCTAGTGCCGTCACAGGGGGCACTGAAGCTTTCTTT	CASAVTGGTEAFF
NA	TRBV19	TRBD1	TRBJ1-1	TGTGCCAGTAGCCTCCGGACAGGGGTTGGCGCCAACACTGAAGCTTTCTTT	CASSLRTGVGANTEAFF
NA	TRBV6-1	TRBD1	TRBJ2-5	TGTGCCAGCAGGACGGATAAACAGGGGGCGAGGGAGCAGTACTTC	CASRTDKQGAREQYF
NA	TRBV28	NA	TRBJ2-3	TGTGCCAGCAGTCAGGGGGGGGATACGCAGTATTTT	CASSQGGDTQYF
NA	TRBV7-2	NA	TRBJ1-1	TGTGCCAGCAGCTTAATGGCCGGGTCCCCTGAAGCTTTCTTT	CASSLMAGSPEAFF
NA	TRBV27	NA	TRBJ1-5	TGTGCCAGCAGTCCCCGCTGGCAAAATCAGCCCCAGCATTTT	CASSPRWQNQPQHF
few	TRBV28	TRBD1	TRBJ2-1	TGTGCCAGCAGTTTACTCAGGGGGCCGCAGTTCTTC	CASSLLRGPQFF
NA	TRBV5-6	NA	TRBJ2-2	TGTGCCAGCAGCTTGTGGGCCAGGAACACCGGGGAGCTGTTTTTT	CASSLWARNTGELFF
NA	TRBV15	NA	TRBJ2-5	TGTGCCACCAGCAGAAACCTTCAGTCAGAGACCCAGTACTTC	CATSRNLQSETQYF
NA	TRBV11-2	NA	TRBJ1-1	TGTGCCAGCAGCTTAGATGTTGGCGGGACTGAAGCTTTCTTT	CASSLDVGGTEAFF
NA	TRBV29-1	TRBD2	TRBJ2-2	TGCAGCGTTGAAGATCCTAGCGGGGGAGCCGCCGGGGAGCTGTTTTTT	CSVEDPSGGAAGELFF
few	TRBV4-2	NA	TRBJ1-4	TGTGCCAGCAGCCCGTGGGGGGGCTCAAATGAAAAACTGTTTTTT	CASSPWGGSNEKLFF
NA	TRBV1	NA	TRBJ2-1	TGCACCAGCAGCCAGGGTAGAACAGGAACCCTCCACAATGAGCAGTTCTTC	CTSSQGRTGTLHNEQFF
NA	TRBV18	NA	TRBJ2-5	TGTGCCAGCTCACCTCAGGAGACCCAGTACTTC	CASSPQETQYF
once	TRBV19	NA	TRBJ1-5	TGTGCCAGTAGGCAGGGCAGCAATCAGCCCCAGCATTTT	CASRQGSNQPQHF
NA	TRBV28	TRBD1	TRBJ2-7	TGTGCCAGCAGTCCGTTTTTTTTGTTGGGACAGATCCCGTACGAGCAGTACTTC	CASSPFFLLGQIPYEQYF
NA	TRBV7-6	NA	TRBJ2-5	TGTGCCAGCAGCTCCTTCGGACCCGGGGAGACCCAGTACTTC	CASSSFGPGETQYF
NA	TRBV11-3	NA	TRBJ1-1	TGTGCCAGCAGCTTACAAGCAGACACTGAAGCTTTCTTT	CASSLQADTEAFF
few	TRBV11-3	TRBD2	TRBJ2-3	TGTGCCAGCAGCCCCTGGACTAGCGGGGGGGACACAGATACGCAGTATTTT	CASSPWTSGGDTDTQYF
few	TRBV27	TRBD1	TRBJ2-1	TGTGCCAGCAGTTTAAGACAGGGGGCCGATGAGCAGTTCTTC	CASSLRQGADEQFF
NA	TRBV19	TRBD2	TRBJ2-3	TGTGCCAGTAGTCCCGGGGGGGGCACAGATACGCAGTATTTT	CASSPGGGTDTQYF
NA	TRBV29-1	NA	TRBJ1-4	TGCAGCGTTGAAGTGCAAGGGGAAAAACTGTTTTTT	CSVEVQGEKLFF
NA	TRBV9	NA	TRBJ2-7	TGTGCCAGCAGCGTCAGCGGATCAGTTTCTTCCTACGAGCAGTACTTC	CASSVSGSVSSYEQYF
NA	TRBV11-3	NA	TRBJ2-7	TGTGCCAGCAGCCCTCAAAGCGACTCCTACGAGCAGTACTTC	CASSPQSDSYEQYF
NA	TRBV5-1	NA	TRBJ1-6	TGCGCCAGCAGCTTGGCCATTTCGACAGATTCACCCCTCCACTTT	CASSLAISTDSPLHF
NA	TRBV29-1	NA	TRBJ2-5	TGCAGCGCCTTCCAAGAGACCCAGTACTTC	CSAFQETQYF
NA	TRBV4-2	NA	TRBJ2-2	TGTGCCAGCAGCCAAGAAAGCGGCCGACGCTGGACGAACACCGGGGAGCTGTTTTTT	CASSQESGRRWTNTGELFF
NA	TRBV19	TRBD2	TRBJ2-2	TGTGCCAGTAACGGGGGGGGCGTCGGCACCGGGGAGCTGTTTTTT	CASNGGGVGTGELFF
NA	TRBV28	NA	TRBJ1-1	TGTGCCAGCCCCCGGGACGGCACGGGGATGAACACTGAAGCTTTCTTT	CASPRDGTGMNTEAFF
NA	TRBV2	NA	TRBJ2-7	TGTGCCAGCGAGAGGCAGGTGGAATACGAGCAGTACTTC	CASERQVEYEQYF
NA	TRBV6-5	NA	TRBJ1-5	TGTGCCAGCAGGCCACGCGGGGGGAGCAATCAGCCCCAGCATTTT	CASRPRGGSNQPQHF
NA	TRBV9	NA	TRBJ1-4	TGTGCCAGCAGCGTCCCCGGGAGGGGAGCAGATGAAAAACTGTTTTTT	CASSVPGRGADEKLFF
NA	TRBV5-1	NA	TRBJ1-1	TGCGCCAGCAGCTTGGGGAGCGGTTCGAACACTGAAGCTTTCTTT	CASSLGSGSNTEAFF
NA	TRBV11-3	NA	TRBJ2-1	TGTGCCAGCAGCTTAGACCCTACAGTTGAGCAGTTCTTC	CASSLDPTVEQFF
few	TRBV9	NA	TRBJ2-1	TGTGCCAGCAGCGTAGCGTGGGCCTCCTACAATGAGCAGTTCTTC	CASSVAWASYNEQFF
NA	TRBV11-3	TRBD2	TRBJ2-1	TGTGCCAGCAGCCCGGCGGGAGTTAACTACAATGAGCAGTTCTTC	CASSPAGVNYNEQFF
NA	TRBV28	TRBD1	TRBJ1-5	TGTGCCAGCAGCTTGGGGACAGGGTGGCAGCCCCAGCATTTT	CASSLGTGWQPQHF